Presented here are 3 T cell receptor beta chains from one specimen sequenced in a study of cytomegalovirus exposure and HLA in healthy donors. The PCR was carried out with 60 Vbeta primers and 13 Jbeta primers. Method: immunoSEQ multiplex PCR; TCRdb's copy keeps in-frame clones and lacks some. This table holds 130,000 or so clones, approximately 74% found once. Input material: PBMCs. The receptors stem from a man aged 40-55 years in good health and CMV-seropositive.

The chain links TRBV7-8 to TRBJ2-3; D possibly corresponds to TRBD2 (6 bases). V lost 6 bases and J 2 bases, leaving 18 bases between the germline ends. The CDR3 sequence is 16 residues long. The germline CDR1 and CDR2 sequences are SGHVS and FQNEAQ. The CDR3 nucleotides are TGTGCCAGCAGGAAATACCGGGACTCCTCCACAGATACGCAGTATTTT. Protein: CASRKYRDSSTDTQYF.

The V and J genes are TRBV25-1 and TRBJ2-7, with a possible D match to TRBD1 (5 bases). V was trimmed by 4 bases and J by 4 bases, leaving 11 bases between them. This CDR3 has 13 residues. Looked up from germline, CDR1 is MGHDK and CDR2 is SYGVNS. This CDR3 reads CASSAREKYEQYF. In DNA form, the CDR3 reads TGTGCCAGCAGTGCCAGGGAAAAATACGAGCAGTACTTC.

This clone was seen just once. The chain joins TRBV28 to TRBJ2-7; 7 nucleotides align to TRBD1. This CDR3 is 14 amino acids long. Germline assignment: CDR1 MDHEN and CDR2 SYDVKM. Trimming took 5 bases from V and 2 from J; bases not matched to a gene: 6. The CDR3 DNA is TGTGCCAGCAGTGAACGGGACAGAACCTACGAGCAGTACTTC. This sequence encodes CASSERDRTYEQYF.